This T cell receptor (beta chain) was recovered during a study of tumor-infiltrating lymphocytes in primary liver carcinoma. Findings and caveats of the study: Tumor-adjacent and tumor-blood pairs showed less overlap than tumor region pairs.

Making TCR beta cDNA involved around 500 ng total RNA and a constant-region primer. Nested multiplex PCR, run for three rounds with slightly modified ARM-PCR, yielded TCR beta libraries. For approximately 10 cycles apiece, the opening two PCR rounds ran with TRBV1-TRBV30 forward primers and a C-beta reverse primer. TCRdb called the multiplex PCR reads again in MiXCR, with one record for every CDR3 protein. The top ten hold 15% to 20% of the sample, which has some 190,000 distinct CDR3 sequences, around four fifths seen once. Co-extraction of both nucleic acids (RNA and DNA) used roughly 18-32 mg of unsorted bulk tissue. Patients underwent resection of primary liver carcinoma. Infection with HBV was chronic in patients; they were treatment-naive. Separate regions, five per tumor, were sampled. Worth noting for this clonotype: Its antigen is undetermined. This could be a read error, since a much larger clone is one nucleotide away.

Looked up from germline, CDR1 is SNHLY and CDR2 is FYNNEI. CDR3 length equals 12 residues. Trimming cost V 9 bases and J 3 bases, with 11 bases left between them. Sequenced sample: tumor tissue from primary liver carcinoma. This chain links TRBV2 with TRBJ2-5; possibly TRBD1 for D (6 bases). The receptor comes from a man aged 35 to 55 with primary liver carcinoma and hepatitis B virus infection. The DNA for the CDR3 is TGTGCCAGGAGGCGACAGGAAGAGACCCAGTACTTC. Translation: CARRRQEETQYF.